The rows below give T cell receptor beta chains drawn from one sample of a study of PD-L1 blockade in urothelial cancer. Produced via immunoSEQ multiplex PCR; TCRdb's table is partial and in-frame only. The sample shows roughly 95,000 clones, around 86% of them seen only once. This sample comprised PBMCs, obtained around atezolizumab (anti-PD-L1) treatment. The receptors originated from a man in his 60s with urothelial cancer. The CDR3 runs from the conserved cysteine through the conserved F or W. A D gene is named only where the DNA matches it firmly. Part of the rows lack a size; the others show once, few, many or a class for expanded clones.

CASSPRDSGGADTQYF TGTGCCAGCTCACCCCGGGATAGCGGGGGGGCAGATACGCAGTATTTT TRBV18 - TRBJ2-3 TRBD2
CASSPLAGGSYYEQYF TGCGCCAGCAGCCCCCTTGCGGGAGGCTCCTACTACGAGCAGTACTTC TRBV5-1 - TRBJ2-7 TRBD2
CAAPRSGLYNEQFF TGTGCCGCCCCGCGAAGCGGGCTCTACAATGAGCAGTTCTTC TRBV2 few TRBJ2-1 -
CASGRGTDKDWYTEAFF TGCGCCAGCGGCCGCGGGACAGACAAAGACTGGTACACTGAAGCTTTCTTT TRBV23-1 - TRBJ1-1 TRBD1
CASSEAWGGGPETQYF TGTGCCAGCAGTGAAGCCTGGGGCGGGGGGCCCGAGACCCAGTACTTC TRBV6-1 - TRBJ2-5 TRBD2
CASSLGRGGDTEAFF TGTGCCAGCAGCTTAGGCAGGGGAGGGGACACTGAAGCTTTCTTT TRBV11-2 - TRBJ1-1 -
CASSPLSDSNQPQHF TGTGCCAGCTCACCACTTAGCGATAGCAATCAGCCCCAGCATTTT TRBV18 - TRBJ1-5 -
CASSLVRTDSYGYTF TGTGCCAGCAGCTTAGTTCGCACGGACTCCTATGGCTACACCTTC TRBV7-2 few TRBJ1-2 -
CASSFALPLREGLSETQYF TGTGCCAGCAGCTTTGCGCTCCCATTGCGGGAGGGCCTGTCGGAGACCCAGTACTTC TRBV12-1 - TRBJ2-5 -
CASSLRQIYEQYF TGTGCCAGCAGCTTGCGACAGATTTACGAGCAGTACTTC TRBV7-3 - TRBJ2-7 -
CASSLRTGNTEAFF TGCGCCAGCAGCCTGAGGACGGGAAACACTGAAGCTTTCTTT TRBV5-1 - TRBJ1-1 -
CASSLRGDSYEQYF TGTGCCAGCAGCCTCCGGGGTGACTCCTACGAGCAGTACTTC TRBV11-3 - TRBJ2-7 -
CASSMVQGGHTEAFF TGTGCCAGTAGTATGGTTCAGGGCGGTCACACTGAAGCTTTCTTT TRBV19 few TRBJ1-1 -
CASGGSYEQYF TGTGCCAGCGGAGGATCCTACGAGCAGTACTTC TRBV6-6 - TRBJ2-7 -
CASSSGIAGAGELFF TGTGCCAGCAGCTCCGGAATAGCGGGCGCCGGGGAGCTGTTTTTT TRBV5-6 - TRBJ2-2 TRBD2
CASSLGTGKGQPQHF TGTGCCAGCAGCCTCGGGACAGGGAAAGGTCAGCCCCAGCATTTT TRBV11-3 once TRBJ1-5 TRBD1
CAISESGDRGGTDTQYF TGTGCCATCAGTGAGTCGGGGGACAGGGGGGGAACAGATACGCAGTATTTT TRBV10-3 - TRBJ2-3 TRBD1
CASSDIGGWDEQYF TGTGCCAGCAGCGACATCGGAGGGTGGGACGAGCAGTACTTC TRBV6-1 few TRBJ2-7 -
CASSRTWGGYEQFF TGTGCCAGCAGCCGAACCTGGGGGGGGTATGAGCAGTTCTTC TRBV6-5 - TRBJ2-1 TRBD2
CASSMGWGGGKNEQFF TGTGCCAGTAGTATGGGTTGGGGGGGCGGTAAAAATGAGCAGTTCTTC TRBV19 - TRBJ2-1 -
CASRIVASYEQYF TGTGCCAGCAGAATTGTGGCATCTTACGAGCAGTACTTC TRBV5-8 - TRBJ2-7 -
CASSYEGGGAGGYTF TGTGCCAGCAGTTATGAGGGCGGAGGGGCAGGTGGCTACACCTTC TRBV27 few TRBJ1-2 -
CASSSAGSSNEQFF TGTGCCAGCAGCTCCGCCGGGTCCTCCAATGAGCAGTTCTTC TRBV5-6 - TRBJ2-1 -
CASSFLARGSDQPQHF TGTGCCAGCAGTTTTTTAGCCAGGGGCTCGGATCAGCCCCAGCATTTT TRBV28 once TRBJ1-5 -
CSARDRERANF TGCAGTGCTAGAGATCGGGAGCGGGCGAACTTC TRBV20-1 - TRBJ2-7 -
CASSVPGQGNGYTF TGTGCCAGCAGTGTACCGGGACAGGGGAACGGCTACACCTTC TRBV25-1 - TRBJ1-2 TRBD1
CASSQPSGGAADTQYF TGTGCCAGCAGCCAGCCGAGCGGGGGGGCCGCAGATACGCAGTATTTT TRBV28 - TRBJ2-3 TRBD2
CASSLGGTIYF TGCGCCAGCAGCTTGGGAGGCACCATATATTTT TRBV5-1 once TRBJ1-3 -
CASGGRGQTGANVLTF TGTGCCTCGGGGGGCAGGGGGCAGACTGGGGCCAACGTCCTGACTTTC TRBV19 - TRBJ2-6 -
CASSIAPLAGGMYNEQFF TGTGCCAGTAGTATAGCCCCCCTAGCGGGAGGTATGTACAATGAGCAGTTCTTC TRBV19 - TRBJ2-1 TRBD2
CASGKGQGNEQFF TGTGCCAGCGGAAAAGGACAGGGTAATGAGCAGTTCTTC TRBV7-3 - TRBJ2-1 TRBD1
CASSPLAGATGELFF TGTGCCAGCAGCCCCTTGGCGGGAGCCACCGGGGAGCTGTTTTTT TRBV7-6 - TRBJ2-2 TRBD2
CAISDLRSGNNSPLHF TGTGCCATCAGTGATTTACGGTCAGGGAATAATTCACCCCTCCACTTT TRBV10-3 - TRBJ1-6 -
CASSLRQGHGYTF TGTGCCAGCAGTTTGAGACAGGGACATGGCTACACCTTC TRBV28 - TRBJ1-2 TRBD1
CASSYRTGSTDTQYF TGTGCCAGCAGTTACAGGACGGGGAGCACAGATACGCAGTATTTT TRBV6-6 - TRBJ2-3 -
CASSYSAGAYEQYF TGTGCCAGCAGTTACTCAGCAGGCGCCTACGAGCAGTACTTC TRBV6-5 - TRBJ2-7 -
CASSRLALSEGDTQYF TGTGCCAGCAGCCGACTAGCTCTTAGCGAGGGAGATACGCAGTATTTT TRBV4-2 - TRBJ2-3 TRBD2
CASSFLAGNHEQFF TGTGCCAGCAGTTTCCTAGCGGGAAACCATGAGCAGTTCTTC TRBV27 - TRBJ2-1 TRBD2
CASSVGLVPYEQYF TGTGCCAGCAGCGTAGGTCTAGTCCCCTACGAGCAGTACTTC TRBV9 - TRBJ2-7 -
CASSSGWPTSGEQFF TGTGCCAGCAGCTCCGGCTGGCCGACCTCAGGAGAGCAGTTCTTC TRBV7-9 - TRBJ2-1 -
CASSLFSGGPNNEQFF TGTGCCAGCAGCTTGTTTAGCGGGGGGCCTAACAATGAGCAGTTCTTC TRBV5-5 - TRBJ2-1 TRBD2
CASSVRDRIMNEQFF TGTGCCAGCAGCGTCCGGGACAGGATAATGAATGAGCAGTTCTTC TRBV21-1 - TRBJ2-1 -
CASSFGVRVEKLFF TGCGCCAGCAGCTTCGGGGTTCGGGTTGAAAAACTGTTTTTT TRBV5-1 - TRBJ1-4 -
CASSSTASGELFF TGTGCCAGCAGCTCGACAGCCTCCGGGGAGCTGTTTTTT TRBV7-2 - TRBJ2-2 -
CASSQGGTSRETQYF TGCGCCAGCAGCCAAGGGGGGACATCACGGGAGACCCAGTACTTC TRBV4-1 - TRBJ2-5 -
CASSLGQVRDGTEAFF TGTGCCAGCAGCTTAGGTCAGGTCAGGGATGGGACTGAAGCTTTCTTT TRBV5-8 - TRBJ1-1 -
CASSYSGNTGELFF TGTGCCAGCAGTTACTCGGGGAACACCGGGGAGCTGTTTTTT TRBV28 - TRBJ2-2 -
CAWKRLGSTDTQYF TGTGCCTGGAAGAGACTTGGGAGCACAGATACGCAGTATTTT TRBV30 - TRBJ2-3 -
CASSRGSAGETEAFF TGTGCCAGCAGCCGAGGATCAGCCGGGGAGACTGAAGCTTTCTTT TRBV7-3 - TRBJ1-1 -
CASSGRQGATYGYTF TGTGCCAGCAGTGGAAGACAGGGGGCAACCTATGGCTACACCTTC TRBV27 - TRBJ1-2 TRBD1